Below, 18 T cell receptor beta chains from the same sample are listed, as sequenced in a study of blood T cell repertoires in COVID-19. Data came from immunoSEQ multiplex PCR; TCRdb stores just in-frame clones and leaves some out. The sample has approximately 72,000 clones; 70% to 90% are singletons. The sample was peripheral blood. These receptors all stem from an elderly woman with acute or convalescent COVID-19.

This clone was recorded once. CDR3 sequence reads: CAWAPGLAGGRDTQYF. In DNA, the CDR3 is TGTGCCTGGGCTCCGGGACTAGCGGGAGGGCGCGATACGCAGTATTTT. The chain carries TRBV30 and TRBJ2-3; 16 nucleotides agree with TRBD2. Germline CDR1 and CDR2: GTSNPN and SVGIG (reference sequence). The CDR3 has 16 amino acids. V lost 5 bases, J lost 6 bases, and 8 bases stayed unmatched.

This clone appeared a few times. The chain carries TRBV6-1 and TRBJ1-2; D not certain. The CDR3 has 13 amino acids. In germline, CDR1 is MNHNS, CDR2 SASEGT. Trimming stripped 2 bases from V and 4 bases from J, with 8 bases between. The CDR3 is CASSEFRIYGYTF. CDR3 DNA: TGTGCCAGCAGTGAATTCCGTATCTATGGCTACACCTTC.

The chain uses TRBV5-4 and TRBJ1-5; a weak D match, TRBD1 (6 bases). The germline V gene has CDR1 SGHNT and CDR2 YYREEE (reference sequence). The CDR3 loop spans 16 amino acids. The V and J ends lost 0 bases and 3 bases respectively, with 13 bases between them. CDR3: CASSLEPGVDNQPQHF. CDR3 DNA: TGTGCCAGCAGCTTGGAGCCAGGGGTTGACAATCAGCCCCAGCATTTT.

The V gene is TRBV6-5, the J gene TRBJ2-1; TRBD1 might be the D (6 bases). The germline CDR1 and CDR2 sequences are MNHEY and SVGAGI. V was shortened by 5 bases and J by 4 bases, with 12 bases between the two germline ends. This CDR3 has 14 residues. CDR3 sequence (DNA): TGTGCCAGCAGTCCCGGACAGTTGTACAATGAGCAGTTCTTC. This codes for CASSPGQLYNEQFF.

The chain uses TRBV15 and TRBJ1-1; D gene unclear. Looked up from germline, CDR1 is LNHNV and CDR2 is YYDKDF (reference sequence). The V gene lost 4 bases and the J gene lost 3 bases, with 12 bases spanning the gap. CDR3 length: 14 residues. CDR3 in DNA: TGTGCCACCAGCATGTACCGGAGGCACACTGAAGCTTTCTTT. Translated: CATSMYRRHTEAFF. Complete variable domain (other parts from reference TRBV15 and TRBJ1-1): DAMVIQNPRYQVTQFGKPVTLSCSQTLNHNVMYWYQQKSSQAPKLLFHYYDKDFNNEADTPDNFQSRRPNTSFCFLDIRSPGLGDTAMYLCATSMYRRHTEAFFGQGTRLTVV.

This chain links TRBV10-2 with TRBJ2-5; TRBD2 matches at 8 bases. Germline CDR1 and CDR2: WSHSY and SAAADI. V shed 4 bases, J shed 5 bases, and the junction held 0 bases outside the gene matches. This CDR3 is 12 amino acids long. Here the CDR3 DNA reads TGCGCCAGCAGTGCGGGGGGGGAGACCCAGTACTTC. This codes for CASSAGGETQYF.

The chain is built from TRBV5-5 and TRBJ1-6, with D possibly matching TRBD1 (5 bases). CDR1 and CDR2 from the germline V gene are SGHKS and YYEKEE (reference sequence). The length of the CDR3 is 19 residues. Trimming pared 0 bases from V and 0 bases from J, leaving 16 bases between. The DNA of the CDR3 is TGTGCCAGCAGCTTGGCCGATGGACGCGGGGCCTCCTATAATTCACCCCTCCACTTT. It encodes CASSLADGRGASYNSPLHF.

This rearrangement joins TRBV11-2 to TRBJ2-4; maybe TRBD1 (6 bases). This CDR3 contains 16 residues. Looked up from germline, CDR1 is SGHAT and CDR2 is FQNNGV. V was pared by 0 bases and J by 4 bases, with 13 bases between. CDR3 DNA: TGTGCCAGCAGCTTAGACAGGGGTTCGGCGAAAAACATTCAGTACTTC. Its protein is CASSLDRGSAKNIQYF.

This clone was found once. Written as DNA, the CDR3 is TGCAGCGTGGCCGGGACAGGGACGAATCAGCCCCAGCATTTT. Translating gives CSVAGTGTNQPQHF. The genes are TRBV29-1 and TRBJ1-5; 9 positions agree with TRBD1. The CDR3 is 14 residues long. Unmatched junction bases numbered 7, after V lost 6 bases and J lost 4 bases. Germline CDR1 SQVTM, CDR2 ANQGSEA.

V gene TRBV5-1 combines with J gene TRBJ2-6; D perhaps matches TRBD2 (5 bases). The germline gives CDR1 SGHRS, CDR2 YFSETQ. Trimming shortened V by 9 bases and J by 3 bases, and 13 bases separated the two germline ends. This CDR3 is 14 amino acids long. The CDR3 nucleotides read TGCGCCACCCGGGGTGGGCTTGGGGCCAACGTCCTGACTTTC. As protein: CATRGGLGANVLTF.

The J gene is TRBJ2-7, the V gene TRBV30; possible D gene TRBD2, 7 bases. Germline lookup yields CDR1 GTSNPN and CDR2 SVGIG (reference sequence). There are 16 residues in the CDR3. Trimming shortened V by 2 bases and J by 4 bases, and 21 bases separated the two germline ends. DNA for the CDR3: TGTGCCTGGAGTTATTCGGGGGCTAGCGGACTATACGAGCAGTACTTC. It yields the protein CAWSYSGASGLYEQYF.

The V call is TRBV9, the J call TRBJ2-1; 8 bases align to TRBD2. The CDR3 consists of 15 residues. The germline CDR1 and CDR2 sequences are SGDLS and YYNGEE. The ends lost 3 bases at V and 7 bases at J; junction bases unmatched: 9. CDR3 in DNA: TGTGCCAGCAGCGGCAGCGGGAGCTTAGGGAATGAGCAGTTCTTC. This encodes CASSGSGSLGNEQFF.

The chain joins TRBV5-4 to TRBJ2-4, with 9 positions matching TRBD1. With 4 bases clipped from V and 8 bases from J, the junction kept 7 bases outside the gene matches. Per germline, CDR1 SGHNT and CDR2 YYREEE (reference sequence). The CDR3 spans 14 residues. CDR3 amino acids: CASSDGQGTDIQYF. The CDR3 DNA reads TGTGCCAGCAGCGACGGACAGGGGACGGACATTCAGTACTTC. Looking up the rest from reference TRBV5-4 and TRBJ2-4 gives the full variable domain: ETGVTQSPTHLIKTRGQQVTLRCSSQSGHNTVSWYQQALGQGPQFIFQYYREEENGRGNFPPRFSGLQFPNYSSELNVNALELDDSALYLCASSDGQGTDIQYFGAGTRLSVL.

V is TRBV12-5 and J is TRBJ2-2; TRBD2 matches 14 bases. This CDR3 has 19 residues. Germline V gene data show CDR1 as LGHNT and CDR2 as FRNRAP. V lost 1 base and J lost 3; bases outside the gene matches: 7. CDR3 DNA: TGTGCTAGTGGTTTGGGACCGACTAGCGGGAGGGCCTACACCGGGGAGCTGTTTTTT. This translates into CASGLGPTSGRAYTGELFF.

The rearrangement uses TRBV19 and TRBJ1-2, with TRBD1 as a possible D gene (5 bases). The CDR3 totals 12 residues. Per germline, CDR1 LNHDA and CDR2 SQIVND (reference sequence). V was clipped by 3 bases and J by 7 bases, with 9 bases between them. The CDR3 bases are TGTGCCAGTAGTATGGTGCAGGGTGGCTACACCTTC. It translates to CASSMVQGGYTF.

This clone was recorded a few times. The chain couples TRBV2 to TRBJ2-7, with TRBD2 identical over 8 bases. Germline lookup yields CDR1 SNHLY and CDR2 FYNNEI. The CDR3 loop spans 13 amino acids. V lost 8 bases to trimming and J lost 3 bases; unmatched junction nucleotides: 6. CDR3 nucleotide sequence: TGTGCCAGCCTCCGGGGGGGCAACTACGAGCAGTACTTC. It translates to CASLRGGNYEQYF. Based on the CDR3 plus reference TRBV2 and TRBJ2-7, the full variable domain is EPEVTQTPSHQVTQMGQEVILRCVPISNHLYFYWYRQILGQKVEFLVSFYNNEISEKSEIFDDQFSVERPDGSNFTLKIRSTKLEDSAMYFCASLRGGNYEQYFGPGTRLTVT.

The V and J genes are TRBV29-1 and TRBJ2-7; D is unresolved. CDR1 and CDR2 from the germline V gene are SQVTM and ANQGSEA. V was shortened by 7 bases and J by 1 base, with 11 bases between the two germline ends. The length of the CDR3 is 12 residues. CDR3 amino acids: CSAGEQSYEQYF. The CDR3 region has the DNA TGCAGCGCCGGAGAGCAATCCTACGAGCAGTACTTC.

This clone was found a few times. This chain connects TRBV11-2 to TRBJ2-1; D might be TRBD2 (6 bases). This CDR3 region has 15 residues. Germline V gives CDR1 SGHAT, CDR2 FQNNGV. V lost 6 bases and J 6 bases, leaving 18 bases between the germline ends. The CDR3 reads CASRASGLPANEQFF. The DNA of the CDR3 is TGTGCCAGCAGAGCCTCGGGACTCCCGGCCAATGAGCAGTTCTTC.